A single sample gave rise to the 26 T cell receptor beta chains below, sequenced in a study of control samples from healthy donors and cancer patients. Repertoires were generated with immunoSEQ multiplex PCR, while TCRdb's copy carries only in-frame clones and drops some. The table records roughly 150,000 clones, around 88% of them present only once. The sequenced sample consisted of blood. These receptors were obtained from a man between 18 and 29 years old in good health.

The rearrangement links TRBV7-2 to TRBJ1-2; no clear D. Germline values: CDR1 SGHTA, CDR2 FQGNSA. V was trimmed by 2 bases and J by 6 bases, leaving 10 bases between them. The CDR3 consists of 13 residues. CDR3 nucleotide sequence: TGTGCCAGCAGCTTAATGAGGGCGGATGGCTACACCTTC. The encoded protein is CASSLMRADGYTF.

V gene TRBV28 combines with J gene TRBJ1-5, with D possibly TRBD1 on 5 matching bases. The CDR3 has 15 amino acids. The ends were cut back, 7 bases at V and 5 bases at J, with 18 bases in the middle. The germline V gene has CDR1 MDHEN and CDR2 SYDVKM. CDR3 coding DNA: TGTGCCAGCATTAACTGGGGGAAATGGGATCAGCCCCAGCATTTT. Translation gives CASINWGKWDQPQHF.

The rearrangement links TRBV7-2 to TRBJ1-1; D uncertain. The CDR3 contains 14 residues. The V gene lost 4 bases and the J gene lost 1 base, with 10 bases spanning the gap. CDR1 SGHTA and CDR2 FQGNSA come from the germline V gene. CDR3 amino acids: CASSYLTSNTEAFF. The CDR3 coding sequence is TGTGCCAGCAGCTACCTCACATCGAACACTGAAGCTTTCTTT.

V and J are TRBV14 and TRBJ2-1; 12 bases fit TRBD1. Per germline, CDR1 SGHDN and CDR2 FVKESK. V shed 7 bases and J 11 bases; nucleotides not matched to a gene: 12. This CDR3 contains 15 residues. Here the CDR3 DNA reads TGTGCCAGCACTCCTCCCGGGACAGGGGGCGGTAAGCAGTTCTTC. Translated: CASTPPGTGGGKQFF.

The V call is TRBV28, the J call TRBJ1-2; no definite D call. The V gene lost 3 bases and the J gene lost 6 bases, with 23 bases spanning the gap. Germline CDR1 reads MDHEN; CDR2 reads SYDVKM. The CDR3 sequence is 17 residues long. The CDR3 region is CASSLVRKSDAEDGYTF. The DNA of the CDR3 is TGTGCCAGCAGTTTGGTGCGGAAGAGCGATGCGGAAGATGGCTACACCTTC.

The gene calls are TRBV6-2 or TRBV6-3 and TRBJ1-5; D is undetermined. The CDR3 totals 14 residues. Germline CDR1 MNHEY, CDR2 SVGEGT. V lost 4 bases and J 0 bases, leaving 7 bases between the germline ends. The CDR3, as DNA: TGTGCCAGCAGTTCGACACCTAGCAATCAGCCCCAGCATTTT. It codes for CASSSTPSNQPQHF.

The CDR3 protein is CASSDSGNSNQPQHF. Written as DNA, the CDR3 is TGTGCCAGCAGTGATTCAGGGAATAGCAATCAGCCCCAGCATTTT. This sequence joins TRBV2 and TRBJ1-5; D might be TRBD1 (5 bases). Trimming pared 3 bases from V and 0 bases from J, leaving 9 bases between. In germline, CDR1 is SNHLY, CDR2 FYNNEI. The CDR3 has 15 residues.

This chain connects TRBV7-2 to TRBJ1-4, with 7 bases fitting TRBD1. The trim removed 5 bases at V and 0 bases at J, leaving 3 bases unmatched. Germline-derived CDR1 and CDR2 are SGHTA and FQGNSA. The CDR3 covers 15 residues. The CDR3 nucleotides are TGTGCCAGCAGCCCCGACAGGGCAACTAATGAAAAACTGTTTTTT. Protein product: CASSPDRATNEKLFF.

This CDR3 reads CASSLWRGDTDTQYF. As DNA, the CDR3 is TGTGCCAGCAGTTTGTGGCGGGGGGACACAGATACGCAGTATTTT. The J gene is TRBJ2-3, the V gene TRBV27, with 8 bases that match TRBD2. CDR1 is MNHEY, CDR2 SMNVEV, per germline (reference sequence). CDR3 length equals 15 residues. V shed 3 bases and J 2 bases; nucleotides not matched to a gene: 4.

This clone was found a few times. The chain has TRBV28 and TRBJ1-4; D unclear. Germline V CDR1 and CDR2: MDHEN, SYDVKM. V was clipped by 5 bases and J by 0 bases, with 7 bases between them. CDR3 length: 14 amino acids. CDR3 protein: CASSREATNEKLFF. The CDR3 nucleotides read TGTGCCAGCAGTCGGGAGGCAACTAATGAAAAACTGTTTTTT.

The chain employs TRBV28 and TRBJ2-3; TRBD1 matches at 11 bases. The V segment lost 11 bases and the J segment 7 bases; nucleotides outside the gene matches: 11. Per germline, CDR1 MDHEN and CDR2 SYDVKM. This CDR3 region has 14 residues. In DNA form, the CDR3 reads TGTGCCGCCGCCGGGACAGGGGGACCGAATACGCAGTATTTT. Translating gives CAAAGTGGPNTQYF.

The chain carries TRBV19 and TRBJ2-3; D call uncertain. V was trimmed by 7 bases and J by 3 bases, leaving 14 bases between them. The germline CDR1 and CDR2 sequences are LNHDA and SQIVND (reference sequence). The CDR3 is 14 amino acids. The CDR3 reads CASTRSGLTDTQYF. The DNA of the CDR3 is TGTGCCAGTACGCGGAGTGGGCTAACAGATACGCAGTATTTT.

The J gene is TRBJ1-5, the V gene TRBV12-3 or TRBV12-4, with D uncertain. The CDR3 length is 13 residues. Trimming pared 3 bases from V and 9 bases from J, leaving 12 bases between. The chain's CDR3 is CASSFQVPWPQHF. CDR3 nucleotides: TGTGCCAGCAGTTTCCAGGTCCCATGGCCCCAGCATTTT.

The chain combines TRBV6-5 with TRBJ1-1; no firm D call. V lost 7 bases, J lost 4 bases, and 10 bases lay in between. The CDR3 sequence is 12 residues long. Germline V lookup: CDR1 MNHEY, CDR2 SVGAGI. The CDR3 DNA reads as TGTGCCAGCATCGGTGTCGGCACTGAAGCTTTCTTT. Translating gives CASIGVGTEAFF.

The chain links TRBV11-2 to TRBJ2-5; 9 positions match TRBD1. The germline CDR1 and CDR2 sequences are SGHAT and FQNNGV. J lost 5 bases, V lost 2 bases, and 3 bases had no gene match. The CDR3 consists of 14 residues. The CDR3 reads CASSLTGGGETQYF. The CDR3, as DNA: TGTGCCAGCAGCTTAACAGGGGGCGGCGAGACCCAGTACTTC.

The chain has TRBV30 and TRBJ1-1; 7 bases map to TRBD1. Germline CDR1 reads GTSNPN; CDR2 reads SVGIG (reference sequence). The CDR3 loop spans 15 amino acids. The V gene end was trimmed by 4 bases and the J gene end by 0 bases; junction bases not matched to a gene: 8. The CDR3 sequence is CAWTFLTGMNTEAFF. CDR3 DNA: TGTGCCTGGACGTTCTTGACAGGGATGAACACTGAAGCTTTCTTT. The complete variable domain, with remaining parts taken from reference TRBV30 and TRBJ1-1, reads SQTIHQWPATLVQPVGSPLSLECTVEGTSNPNLYWYRQAAGRGLQLLFYSVGIGQISSEVPQNLSASRPQDRQFILSSKKLLLSDSGFYLCAWTFLTGMNTEAFFGQGTRLTVV.

The gene calls are TRBV10-3 and TRBJ2-5; D is ambiguous. Germline values: CDR1 ENHRY, CDR2 SYGVKD. The CDR3 consists of 15 residues. V lost 3 bases and J lost 1, with 12 bases in between. DNA for the CDR3: TGTGCCATCAGTGATCGTGGGCCAGTCCAAGAGACCCAGTACTTC. This codes for CAISDRGPVQETQYF.

This chain uses TRBV12-2 with TRBJ1-5; the table assigns TRBD1, which was not confirmed against the DNA. TRBV12-2 is assigned pseudogene status. The CDR3 has 16 amino acids. The CDR3 DNA is TGTGCAAGTCGCTTAGTACGGGACAGGGAAAATCAGCCCCAGCATTTT. This encodes CASRLVRDRENQPQHF.

This clone was picked up a small number of times. The chain links TRBV2 to TRBJ2-7, with D possibly called TRBD1 or TRBD2 (5 bases each). The germline V gene has CDR1 SNHLY and CDR2 FYNNEI. This CDR3 is built from 12 residues. V was pared by 7 bases and J by 5 bases, with 12 bases between. In nucleotides, the CDR3 is TGTGCCAGCACTTGGGACCAGGACGAGCAGTACTTC. This encodes CASTWDQDEQYF.

This clone was detected a few times. V is TRBV19 and J is TRBJ2-1, with a tentative D call TRBD1 (5 bases). The CDR3 is 19 residues long. With 1 base removed from V and 0 bases from J, the gap between germline ends came to 19 bases. Germline V lookup: CDR1 LNHDA, CDR2 SQIVND (reference sequence). The CDR3 DNA follows: TGTGCCAGTAGTATAGGGGGCGTTGGCCGCGACAGCTCCTACAATGAGCAGTTCTTC. Encoded protein: CASSIGGVGRDSSYNEQFF.

The rearrangement uses TRBV21-1 and TRBJ1-1; TRBD1 is the table's D call and was not checked against the DNA. TRBV21-1 corresponds to a pseudogene. This CDR3 contains 15 residues. CDR3 sequence reads: CASSKDGVRGTEAFF. In DNA form, the CDR3 reads TGTGCCAGCAGCAAAGACGGGGTCAGGGGCACTGAAGCTTTCTTT.

The J gene is TRBJ2-2, the V gene TRBV3-1 (or the pseudogene TRBV3-2); D remains ambiguous. Germline loops: CDR1 LGHDT, CDR2 YNNKEL (reference sequence). Trimming took off 2 bases at V and 6 bases at J, with 10 bases between the two ends. This CDR3 region has 14 residues. The CDR3 nucleotides read TGTGCCAGCAGCCAATGGGCGTTCCCCGGGGAGCTGTTTTTT. Translated, it gives CASSQWAFPGELFF.

The J gene is TRBJ2-2, the V gene TRBV27; the match to TRBD2 covers 9 bases. V was clipped by 1 base and J by 6 bases; unmatched bases: 30. Germline CDR1 is MNHEY and CDR2 is SMNVEV (reference sequence). This CDR3 comprises 24 residues. The CDR3 region is CASSLFPLPSGAPRGGHWAGELFF. CDR3 nucleotides: TGTGCCAGCAGTTTATTCCCTCTACCGTCGGGGGCCCCGCGGGGGGGCCATTGGGCCGGGGAGCTGTTTTTT.

CDR3 sequence: CASSADLTENEKLFF. The CDR3 nucleotides read TGTGCCAGCAGCGCCGACCTGACTGAGAATGAAAAACTGTTTTTT. The gene calls are TRBV9 and TRBJ1-4, with unresolved D. The CDR3 totals 15 residues. V was shortened by 3 bases and J by 5 bases, with 14 bases between the two germline ends. CDR1 SGDLS and CDR2 YYNGEE come from the germline V gene. Looking up the rest from reference TRBV9 and TRBJ1-4 gives the full variable domain: DSGVTQTPKHLITATGQRVTLRCSPRSGDLSVYWYQQSLDQGLQFLIQYYNGEERAKGNILERFSAQQFPDLHSELNLSSLELGDSALYFCASSADLTENEKLFFGSGTQLSVL.

V gene TRBV28 combines with J gene TRBJ1-2, with 11 nucleotides matching TRBD1. Unmatched junction bases numbered 7, after V lost 4 bases and J lost 6 bases. This CDR3 contains 15 residues. Germline CDR1 reads MDHEN; CDR2 reads SYDVKM. The CDR3: CASSSLGQGENGYTF. The CDR3 bases are TGTGCCAGCAGTTCCCTGGGACAGGGGGAGAATGGCTACACCTTC.

This clone was seen a handful of times. V gene TRBV3-1 (or the pseudogene TRBV3-2) combines with J gene TRBJ2-7, with 7 bases lining up with TRBD1. The CDR3 runs to 13 residues. Germline loops: CDR1 LGHDT, CDR2 YNNKEL (reference sequence). Trimming cost V 5 bases and J 4 bases; bases outside gene matches: 5. This CDR3 is CASSNRGGYEQYF. CDR3 sequence (DNA): TGTGCCAGCAGCAACAGGGGCGGGTACGAGCAGTACTTC.